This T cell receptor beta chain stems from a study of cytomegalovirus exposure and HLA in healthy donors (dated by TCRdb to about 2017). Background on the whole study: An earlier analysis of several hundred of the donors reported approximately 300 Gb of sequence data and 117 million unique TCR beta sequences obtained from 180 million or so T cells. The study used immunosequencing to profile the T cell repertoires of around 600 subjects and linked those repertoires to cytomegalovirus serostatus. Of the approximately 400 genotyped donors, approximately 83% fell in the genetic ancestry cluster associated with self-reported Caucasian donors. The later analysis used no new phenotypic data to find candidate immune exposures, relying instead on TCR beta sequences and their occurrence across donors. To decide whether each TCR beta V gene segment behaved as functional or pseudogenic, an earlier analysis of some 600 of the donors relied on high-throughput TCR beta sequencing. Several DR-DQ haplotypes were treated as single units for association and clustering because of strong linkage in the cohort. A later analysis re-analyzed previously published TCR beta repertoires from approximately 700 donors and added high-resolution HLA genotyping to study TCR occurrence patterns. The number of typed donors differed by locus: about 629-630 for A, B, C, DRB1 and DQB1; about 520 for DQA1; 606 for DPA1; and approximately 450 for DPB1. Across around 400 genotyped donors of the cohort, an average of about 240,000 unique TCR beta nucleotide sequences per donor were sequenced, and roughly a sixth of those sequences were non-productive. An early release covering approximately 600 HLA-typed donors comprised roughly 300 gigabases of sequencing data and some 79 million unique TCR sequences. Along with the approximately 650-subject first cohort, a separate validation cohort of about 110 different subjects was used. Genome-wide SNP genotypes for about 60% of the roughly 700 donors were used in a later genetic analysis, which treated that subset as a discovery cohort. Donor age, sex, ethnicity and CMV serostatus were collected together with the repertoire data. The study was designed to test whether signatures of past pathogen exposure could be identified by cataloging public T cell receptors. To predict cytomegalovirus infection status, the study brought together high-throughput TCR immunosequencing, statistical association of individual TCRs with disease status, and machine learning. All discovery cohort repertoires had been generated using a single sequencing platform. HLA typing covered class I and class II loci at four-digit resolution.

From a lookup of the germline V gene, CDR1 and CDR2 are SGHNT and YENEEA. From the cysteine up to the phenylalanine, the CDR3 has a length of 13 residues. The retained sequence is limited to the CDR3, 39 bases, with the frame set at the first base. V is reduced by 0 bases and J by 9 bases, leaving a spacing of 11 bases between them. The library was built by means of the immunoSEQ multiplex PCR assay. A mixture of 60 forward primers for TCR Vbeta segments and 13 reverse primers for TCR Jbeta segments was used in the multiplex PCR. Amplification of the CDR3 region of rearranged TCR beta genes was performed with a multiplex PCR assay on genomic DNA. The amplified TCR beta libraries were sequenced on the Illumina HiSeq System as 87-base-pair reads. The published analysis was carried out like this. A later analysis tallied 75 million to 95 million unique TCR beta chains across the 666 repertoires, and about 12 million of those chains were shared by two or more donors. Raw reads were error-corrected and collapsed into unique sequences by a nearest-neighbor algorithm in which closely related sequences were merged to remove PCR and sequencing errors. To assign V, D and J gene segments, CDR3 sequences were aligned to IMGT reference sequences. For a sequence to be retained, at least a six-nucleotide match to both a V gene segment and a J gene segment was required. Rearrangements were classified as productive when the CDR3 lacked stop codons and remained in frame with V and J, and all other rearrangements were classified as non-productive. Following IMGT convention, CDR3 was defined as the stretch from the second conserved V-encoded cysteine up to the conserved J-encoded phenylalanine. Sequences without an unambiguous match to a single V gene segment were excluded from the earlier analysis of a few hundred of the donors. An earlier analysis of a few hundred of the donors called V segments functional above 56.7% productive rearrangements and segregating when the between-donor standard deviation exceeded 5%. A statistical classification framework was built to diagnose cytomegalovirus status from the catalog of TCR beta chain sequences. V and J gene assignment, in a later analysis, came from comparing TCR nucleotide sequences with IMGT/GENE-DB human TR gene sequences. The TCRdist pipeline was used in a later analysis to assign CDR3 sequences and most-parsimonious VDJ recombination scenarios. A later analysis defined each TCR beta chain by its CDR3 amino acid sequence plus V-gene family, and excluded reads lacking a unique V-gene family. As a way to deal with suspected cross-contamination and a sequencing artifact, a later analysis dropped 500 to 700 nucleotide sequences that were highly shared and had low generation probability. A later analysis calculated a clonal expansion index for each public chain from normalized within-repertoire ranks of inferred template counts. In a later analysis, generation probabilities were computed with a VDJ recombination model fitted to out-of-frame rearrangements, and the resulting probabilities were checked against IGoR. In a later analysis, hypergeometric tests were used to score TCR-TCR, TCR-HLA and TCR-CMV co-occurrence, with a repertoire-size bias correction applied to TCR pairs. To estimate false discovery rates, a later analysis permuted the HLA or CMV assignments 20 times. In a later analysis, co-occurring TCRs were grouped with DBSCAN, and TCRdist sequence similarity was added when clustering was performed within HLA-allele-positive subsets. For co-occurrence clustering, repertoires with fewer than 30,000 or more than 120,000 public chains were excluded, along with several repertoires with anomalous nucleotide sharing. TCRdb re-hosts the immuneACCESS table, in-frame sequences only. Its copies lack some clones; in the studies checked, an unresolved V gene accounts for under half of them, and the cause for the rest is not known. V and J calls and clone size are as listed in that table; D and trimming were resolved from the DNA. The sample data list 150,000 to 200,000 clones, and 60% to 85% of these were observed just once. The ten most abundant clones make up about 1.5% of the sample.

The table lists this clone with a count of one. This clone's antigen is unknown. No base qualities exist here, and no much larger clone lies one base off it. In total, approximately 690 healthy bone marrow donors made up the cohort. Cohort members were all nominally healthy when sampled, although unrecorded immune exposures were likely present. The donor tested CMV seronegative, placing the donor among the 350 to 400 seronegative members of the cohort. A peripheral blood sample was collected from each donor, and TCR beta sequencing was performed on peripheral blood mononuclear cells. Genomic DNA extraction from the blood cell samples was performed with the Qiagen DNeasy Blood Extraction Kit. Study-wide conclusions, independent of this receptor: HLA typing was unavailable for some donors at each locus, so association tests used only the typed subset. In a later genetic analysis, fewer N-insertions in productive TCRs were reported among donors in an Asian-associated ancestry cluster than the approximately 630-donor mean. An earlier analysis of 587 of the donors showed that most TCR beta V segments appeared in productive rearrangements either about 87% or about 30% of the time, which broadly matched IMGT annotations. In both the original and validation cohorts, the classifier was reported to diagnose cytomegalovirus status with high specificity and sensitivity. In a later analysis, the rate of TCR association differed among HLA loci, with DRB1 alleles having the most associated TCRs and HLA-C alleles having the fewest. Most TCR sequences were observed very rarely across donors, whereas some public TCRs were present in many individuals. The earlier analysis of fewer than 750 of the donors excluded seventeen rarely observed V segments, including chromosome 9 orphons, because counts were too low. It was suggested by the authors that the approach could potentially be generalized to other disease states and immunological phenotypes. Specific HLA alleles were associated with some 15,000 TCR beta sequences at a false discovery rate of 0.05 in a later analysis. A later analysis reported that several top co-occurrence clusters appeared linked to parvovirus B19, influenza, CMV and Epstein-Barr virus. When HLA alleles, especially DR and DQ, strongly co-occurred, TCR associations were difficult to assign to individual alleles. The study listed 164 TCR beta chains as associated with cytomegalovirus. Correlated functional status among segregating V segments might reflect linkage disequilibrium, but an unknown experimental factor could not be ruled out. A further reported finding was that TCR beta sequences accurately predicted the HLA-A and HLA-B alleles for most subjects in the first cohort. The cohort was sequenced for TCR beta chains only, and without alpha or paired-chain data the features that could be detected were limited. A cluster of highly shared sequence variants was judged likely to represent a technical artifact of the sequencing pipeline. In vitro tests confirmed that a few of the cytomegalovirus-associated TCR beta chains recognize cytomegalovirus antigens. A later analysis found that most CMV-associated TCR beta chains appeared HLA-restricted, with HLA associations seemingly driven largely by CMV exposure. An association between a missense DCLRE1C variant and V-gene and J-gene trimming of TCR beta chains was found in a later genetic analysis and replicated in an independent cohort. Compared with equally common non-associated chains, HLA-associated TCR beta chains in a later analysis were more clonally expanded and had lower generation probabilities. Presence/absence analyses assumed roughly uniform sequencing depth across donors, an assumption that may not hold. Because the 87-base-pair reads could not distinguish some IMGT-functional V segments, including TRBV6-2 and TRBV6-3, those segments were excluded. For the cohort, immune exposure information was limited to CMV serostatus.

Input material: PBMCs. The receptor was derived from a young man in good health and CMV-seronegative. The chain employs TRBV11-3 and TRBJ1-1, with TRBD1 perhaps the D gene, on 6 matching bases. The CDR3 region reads CASSLDPTGKAFF. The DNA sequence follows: TGTGCCAGCAGCTTAGACCCCACAGGGAAAGCTTTCTTT.